The present T cell receptor (beta chain) was sequenced within a study of shared clonotypes between healthy human individuals (dated by TCRdb to the early 2020s). In terms of the full investigation: A couple of women and a few men aged 18 to 49 years were included in the cohort. Per donor, three plates each were used for CD4 naive and CD4 memory, two for CD8 naive, and one for CD8 memory. The study deeply sequenced blood TCR repertoires of five healthy adults to estimate repertoire size and the extent of clonotype sharing between individuals. Libraries were prepared and TCR repertoires were sequenced by different laboratories using diverse techniques, in order to increase sequencing depth and limit assay-specific biases. Between about 0.9 and 8.9 billion PBMCs per donor were obtained by leukapheresis. Here is what the overall study found, with its caveats: Rarefaction of sorted-subset datasets indicated incomplete sequencing despite the large sequencing depth. Naive subsets generally had larger estimated clonotype richness than memory subsets. Sampling was limited to blood, and TCR repertoires in tissue likely differ from TCR repertoires in blood. Roughly 5% of naive CD4, around 3.5% of naive CD8, around 2.3% of memory CD4, and around 0.42% of memory CD8 clonotypes were shared across a handful of donors. Based on pairwise subsampling, the degree of clonotype sharing among donors was expected to be affected by sequencing depth. Because the study included a small number of donors, the genetic and exposure-history diversity represented was limited. Compared with non-shared clonotypes, clonotypes shared by all four sorted-subset donors had higher generation probabilities.

CDR1 GTSNPN and CDR2 SVGIG are derived from the germline V gene (reference sequence). Trimming takes 0 bases from V and 7 bases from J, and the germline ends sit 6 bases apart. The CDR3 holds 12 amino acids from the cysteine to the phenylalanine. Here the CDR3 DNA is all that survives: 36 bases in frame from base 1. CD8 naive samples were CD45RO-negative cells positively selected for CCR7, giving a CD45RA+CCR7+ population that excluded TemRA cells. The donors were healthy, HIV-negative adults with no recently reported acute infections or vaccinations. Every donor was a Caucasian adult living in Nashville, Tennessee, USA. Blood was obtained by leukapheresis, after which PBMCs were separated by Ficoll-Histopaque density gradient centrifugation and cryopreserved in liquid nitrogen vapor phase. Analytical flow cytometry was used to check the purity and quantity of each magnetically sorted T cell population. From each sorted fraction, genomic DNA was isolated and quantified by UV absorbance on a Nanodrop 2000c.

TCR CDR3 regions were amplified from genomic DNA by multiplex PCR using the deep immunoSEQ assay. Extracted genomic DNA from each cell subset was distributed evenly across all wells of several immunoSEQ 96-well plates, and each plate was treated as a replicate. For sorted subsets, 200 to 250 ng of genomic DNA, equivalent to 25,000 to 35,000 T cell genomes, went into each replicate PCR. Purified libraries were quantified with a Qubit 3.0 fluorometer, sized on a Bioanalyzer 2100, and re-quantified with the KAPA Library Quantification kit. A separate single-read 150-cycle Illumina NextSeq 550 flow cell was used to sequence each immunoSEQ 96-well plate. As for how the authors treated the data: Because only junctional sequences without quality scores were contained in the immunoSEQ output, filtering matching that applied to full-length reads could not be performed. Sequences were annotated with PyIR, a Python wrapper for IgBLAST v1.9, using IMGT germline references to assign V/J genes and CDR3. Reads were filtered out if the reads had weak V/J assignments (E-value above 1e-6), no CDR3, stop codons, out-of-frame junctions, or ambiguous translated residues. V3J clonotypes were defined by identical inferred V gene, J gene, and CDR3 amino acid sequence. To compute the percentage overlap between repertoires, the number of shared unique clonotypes was divided by the size of the smaller repertoire. RTK rarefaction, the Chao1 estimator, and Recon v2.1 estimates of unobserved clonotypes were used to assess repertoire richness. Generation probabilities for all TCRbeta clonotypes obtained by the gDNA method from several donors were computed using OLGA. Held by TCRdb, this immuneACCESS table contains in-frame sequences only and omits some clones. Under half of the omission traces to an unresolved V gene where checked; the cause of the rest is unknown. V and J calls plus clone size are reproduced from that table; the DNA served to infer D and trimming. The sample has more than 2 million clones on record, roughly 94% of them singletons. The ten largest clones add up to 0.9% to 1.4% of the sample.

This clone was recorded only once. Its antigen remains undetermined. No clone much larger than this one lies a single base away; base qualities are absent. This clonotype was obtained from a young man in good health. The sequence is built from TRBV30 and TRBJ1-4, with the D gene not confidently named. The sample comprised naive CD8+ T cells sorted from blood. The label giving this sample's cell subset or site can be read as: CD45RA+CCR7+. The CDR3 region reads CAWSVVGEKLFF. The sequenced DNA is TGTGCCTGGAGTGTTGTGGGTGAAAAACTGTTTTTT.